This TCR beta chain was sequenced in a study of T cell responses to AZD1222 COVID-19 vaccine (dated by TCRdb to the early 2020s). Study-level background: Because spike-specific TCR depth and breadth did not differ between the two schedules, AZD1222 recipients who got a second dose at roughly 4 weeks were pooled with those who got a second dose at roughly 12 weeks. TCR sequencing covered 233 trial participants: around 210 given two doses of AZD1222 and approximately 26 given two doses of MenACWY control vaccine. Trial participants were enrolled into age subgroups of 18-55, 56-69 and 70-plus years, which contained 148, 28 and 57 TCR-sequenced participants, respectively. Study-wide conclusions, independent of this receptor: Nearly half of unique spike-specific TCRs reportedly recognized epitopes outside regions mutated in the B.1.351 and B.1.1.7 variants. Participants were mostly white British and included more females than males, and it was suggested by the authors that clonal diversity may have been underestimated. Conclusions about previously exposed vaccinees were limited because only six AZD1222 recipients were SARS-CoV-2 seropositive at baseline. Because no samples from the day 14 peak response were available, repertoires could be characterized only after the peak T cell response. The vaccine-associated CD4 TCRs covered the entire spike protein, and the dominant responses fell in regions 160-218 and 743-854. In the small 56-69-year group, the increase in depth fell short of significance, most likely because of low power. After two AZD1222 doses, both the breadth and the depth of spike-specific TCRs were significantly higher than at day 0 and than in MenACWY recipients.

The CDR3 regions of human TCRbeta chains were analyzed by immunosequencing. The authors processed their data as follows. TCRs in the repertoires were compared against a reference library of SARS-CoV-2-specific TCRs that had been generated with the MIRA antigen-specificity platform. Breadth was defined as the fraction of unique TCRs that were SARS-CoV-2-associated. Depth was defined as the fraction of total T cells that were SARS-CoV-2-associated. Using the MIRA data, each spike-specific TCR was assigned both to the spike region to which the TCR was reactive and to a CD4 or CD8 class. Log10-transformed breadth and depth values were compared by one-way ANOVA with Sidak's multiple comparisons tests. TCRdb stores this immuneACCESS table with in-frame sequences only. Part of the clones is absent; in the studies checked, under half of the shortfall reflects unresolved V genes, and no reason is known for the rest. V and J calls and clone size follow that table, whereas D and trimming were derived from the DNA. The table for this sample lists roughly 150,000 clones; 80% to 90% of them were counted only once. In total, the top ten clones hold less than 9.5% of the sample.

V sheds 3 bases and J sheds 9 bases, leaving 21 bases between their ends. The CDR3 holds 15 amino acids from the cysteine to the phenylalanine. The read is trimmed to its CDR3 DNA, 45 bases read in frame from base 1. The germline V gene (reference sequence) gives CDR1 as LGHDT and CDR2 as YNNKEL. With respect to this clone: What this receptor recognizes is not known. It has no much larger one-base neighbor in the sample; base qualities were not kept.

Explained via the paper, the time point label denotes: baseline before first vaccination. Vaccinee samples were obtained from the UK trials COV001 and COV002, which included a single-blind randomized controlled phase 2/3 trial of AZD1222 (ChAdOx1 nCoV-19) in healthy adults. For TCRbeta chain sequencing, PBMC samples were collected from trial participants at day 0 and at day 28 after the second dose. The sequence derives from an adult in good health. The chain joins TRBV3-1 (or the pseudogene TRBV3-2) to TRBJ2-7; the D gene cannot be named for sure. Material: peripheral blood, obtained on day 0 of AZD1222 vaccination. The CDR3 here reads CASSHSGDLYEGQYF. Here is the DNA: TGTGCCAGCAGCCATTCAGGAGACCTCTACGAAGGGCAGTACTTC.